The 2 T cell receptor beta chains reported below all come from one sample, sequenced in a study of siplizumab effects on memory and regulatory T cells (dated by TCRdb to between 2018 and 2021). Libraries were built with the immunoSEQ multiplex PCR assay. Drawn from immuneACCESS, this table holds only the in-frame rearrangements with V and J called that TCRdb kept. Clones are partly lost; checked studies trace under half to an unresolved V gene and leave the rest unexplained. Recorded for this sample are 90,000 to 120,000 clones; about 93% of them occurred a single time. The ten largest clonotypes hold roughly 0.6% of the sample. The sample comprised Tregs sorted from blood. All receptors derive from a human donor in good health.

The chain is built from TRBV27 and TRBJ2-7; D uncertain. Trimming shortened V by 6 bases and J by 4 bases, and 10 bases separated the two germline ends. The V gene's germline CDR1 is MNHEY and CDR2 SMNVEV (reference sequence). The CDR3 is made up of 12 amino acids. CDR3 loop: CASSRNIYEQYF. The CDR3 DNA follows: TGTGCCAGCAGCAGAAACATTTACGAGCAGTACTTC.

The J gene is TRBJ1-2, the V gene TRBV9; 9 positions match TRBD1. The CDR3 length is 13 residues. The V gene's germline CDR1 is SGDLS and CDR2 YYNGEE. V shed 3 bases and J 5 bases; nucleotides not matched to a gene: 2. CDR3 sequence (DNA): TGTGCCAGCAGCGCGACAGGGGGGTATGGCTACACCTTC. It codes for CASSATGGYGYTF.